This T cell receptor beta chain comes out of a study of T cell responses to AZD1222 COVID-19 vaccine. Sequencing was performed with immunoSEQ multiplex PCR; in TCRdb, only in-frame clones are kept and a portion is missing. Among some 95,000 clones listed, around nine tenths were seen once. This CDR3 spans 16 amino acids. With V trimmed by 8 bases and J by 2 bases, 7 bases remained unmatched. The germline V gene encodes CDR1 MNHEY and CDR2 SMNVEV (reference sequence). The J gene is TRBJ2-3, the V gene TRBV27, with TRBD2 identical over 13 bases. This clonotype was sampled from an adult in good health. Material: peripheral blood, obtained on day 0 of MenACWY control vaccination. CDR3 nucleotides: TGTGCCAGCCGGACACTAGCGGGGGGGGTCACAGATACGCAGTATTTT. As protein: CASRTLAGGVTDTQYF.